These 28 T cell receptor beta chains were all obtained from the same sample, sequenced in a study of chemoradiotherapy in HPV16-positive cancers (dated 2022 in TCRdb). The library was prepared using the immunoSEQ multiplex PCR assay. The table comes from immuneACCESS by way of TCRdb, which keeps in-frame sequences with V and J called. Part of the clones is missing from these tables; in studies checked, under half for an unresolved V gene and the rest for unknown reasons. Across this sample there are 5,300 or so clones, with 85% to 90% seen only once. 2.4% of the sample is in the top ten clones. The specimen comprised tumor tissue, sampled from a patient who underwent chemoradiotherapy. Receptor source: a human donor with HPV-associated anogenital cancer.

The genes are TRBV19 and TRBJ1-5; tentative D call: TRBD1 (6 bases). V was shortened by 5 bases and J by 4 bases, with 9 bases between the two germline ends. Germline values: CDR1 LNHDA, CDR2 SQIVND (reference sequence). This CDR3 is 13 amino acids long. CDR3 bases: TGTGCCAGTAGTTCAGGGGAGAATCAGCCCCAGCATTTT. This codes for CASSSGENQPQHF.

The chain couples TRBV4-1 to TRBJ2-1; 10 positions match TRBD2. The germline gives CDR1 MGHRA, CDR2 YSYEKL. The CDR3 has 17 residues. The V segment lost 3 bases and the J segment 5 bases; nucleotides outside the gene matches: 10. The CDR3 spells CASSQGIAGGTNNEQFF. As DNA, the CDR3 is TGCGCCAGCAGCCAGGGTATAGCGGGAGGCACCAACAATGAGCAGTTCTTC.

This clone was observed a few times. The chain has TRBV7-2 and TRBJ2-3; no definite D call. V lost 7 bases to trimming and J lost 0 bases, with 11 bases between them. The CDR3 covers 14 residues. CDR1 is SGHTA, CDR2 FQGNSA, per germline. This CDR3 is CASKPDPSTDTQYF. CDR3 nucleotide sequence: TGTGCCAGCAAACCGGACCCTAGCACAGATACGCAGTATTTT.

The CDR3 sequence is CASSLGGYNEQFF. The CDR3, as DNA: TGTGCCAGCAGCTTAGGAGGGTACAATGAGCAGTTCTTC. The chain couples TRBV11-2 to TRBJ2-1; D perhaps matches TRBD2 (5 bases). The germline V gene encodes CDR1 SGHAT and CDR2 FQNNGV. V was trimmed by 1 base and J by 4 bases, leaving 5 bases between them. CDR3 size: 13 residues.

This sequence joins TRBV4-2 and TRBJ2-7; maybe TRBD2 (6 bases). The CDR3 length is 16 residues. Germline lookup yields CDR1 LGHNA and CDR2 YNFKEQ. Trimming left V 0 bases short and J 1 base short, with 13 bases between. In DNA, the CDR3 is TGTGCCAGCAGCCAAGAGGGGGGTGGGGGGTCCTACGAGCAGTACTTC. Translation gives CASSQEGGGGSYEQYF.

J is TRBJ1-2 and V is TRBV2, with D perhaps TRBD1 (5 bases). The germline V gene encodes CDR1 SNHLY and CDR2 FYNNEI. The CDR3 spans 13 residues. V was clipped by 8 bases and J by 5 bases, with 15 bases between them. The CDR3 region is CASGDGGTYGYTF. The DNA for the CDR3 is TGTGCCAGCGGGGATGGAGGGACTTATGGCTACACCTTC.

The genes are TRBV2 and TRBJ1-1, with no clear D. V dropped 7 bases and J dropped 6 bases, with 15 bases sitting between them. The CDR3 runs 13 residues. Germline CDR1 and CDR2: SNHLY and FYNNEI. The CDR3 protein is CASNQVDDPEAFF. The CDR3 DNA is TGTGCCAGCAACCAAGTCGATGACCCTGAAGCTTTCTTT.

The chain carries TRBV27 and TRBJ2-5; TRBD1 is a possible D gene (6 bases). The CDR3 totals 13 residues. The V gene lost 6 bases and the J gene lost 2 bases, with 10 bases spanning the gap. Germline values: CDR1 MNHEY, CDR2 SMNVEV (reference sequence). Here the CDR3 DNA reads TGTGCCAGCAGAGGGGACATACAAGAGACCCAGTACTTC. Protein sequence: CASRGDIQETQYF.

This chain links TRBV20-1 with TRBJ2-5, with unresolved D. Trimming stripped 2 bases from V and 2 bases from J, with 3 bases between. Looked up from germline, CDR1 is DFQATT and CDR2 is SNEGSKA (reference sequence). The CDR3 consists of 11 residues. The CDR3 loop is CSARKQETQYF. CDR3 DNA sequence: TGCAGTGCTAGAAAACAAGAGACCCAGTACTTC.

The sample holds one count of this clone. V usage is TRBV10-3 and J usage is TRBJ2-7; 7 nucleotides agree with TRBD1. After removal of 0 bases from V and 2 bases from J, the junction contained 4 bases not matched to a gene. The CDR3 runs to 15 residues. In germline, CDR1 is ENHRY, CDR2 SYGVKD. The CDR3 nucleotides read TGTGCCATCAGTGAGTCGGGCAGGGGGACCTACGAGCAGTACTTC. Translated, it gives CAISESGRGTYEQYF.

This rearrangement joins TRBV6-6 to TRBJ2-5; D is uncertain. Near its end, the DNA agrees better with TRBJ2-7, so the J call may be wrong. The CDR3 extends over 14 amino acids. Germline CDR1 MNHNY, CDR2 SVGAGI (reference sequence). CDR3 DNA sequence: TGTGCCAGCAGTTATACAGCGAGCTCCTACGAGCAGTACTTC. This encodes CASSYTASSYEQYF.

The chain recombines TRBV6-1 with TRBJ1-2, with D unresolved. The CDR3 totals 10 residues. The V end was cut by 5 bases, the J end by 5 bases, with 3 bases between. The germline gives CDR1 MNHNS, CDR2 SASEGT. The CDR3 is CASSSYGYTF. CDR3 bases: TGTGCCAGCAGTTCTTATGGCTACACCTTC.

The chain employs TRBV11-2 and TRBJ2-3; D unclear. Looked up from germline, CDR1 is SGHAT and CDR2 is FQNNGV. The CDR3 consists of 12 residues. Trimming cost V 4 bases and J 3 bases, with 5 bases left between them. As DNA, the CDR3 is TGTGCCAGCAGCTCACATACAGATACGCAGTATTTT. Translation: CASSSHTDTQYF.

The V call is TRBV5-4, the J call TRBJ2-5; D unresolved. V dropped 0 bases and J dropped 5 bases, with 8 bases sitting between them. The CDR3 length is 13 residues. Germline V gene data show CDR1 as SGHNT and CDR2 as YYREEE (reference sequence). The CDR3 DNA follows: TGTGCCAGCAGCTTGGCCGCGGCTGAGACCCAGTACTTC. Translated, it gives CASSLAAAETQYF.

The rearrangement uses TRBV9 and TRBJ2-5; 12 bases are shared with TRBD2. The CDR3 has 16 amino acids. Germline loops: CDR1 SGDLS, CDR2 YYNGEE. V was pared by 4 bases and J by 2 bases, with 6 bases of the junction left unmatched. Written as DNA, the CDR3 is TGTGCCAGCAGCCCAAGACTAGCGGGGGATCAAGAGACCCAGTACTTC. Protein product: CASSPRLAGDQETQYF.

The V call is TRBV6-5, the J call TRBJ2-7; D remains unclear. The CDR3 extends over 16 amino acids. V was shortened by 0 bases and J by 2 bases, with 14 bases between the two germline ends. The germline V gene has CDR1 MNHEY and CDR2 SVGAGI. CDR3 amino acids: CASSYSTWSAAYEQYF. The CDR3 nucleotides are TGTGCCAGCAGTTACTCGACTTGGTCAGCAGCCTACGAGCAGTACTTC.

The genes are TRBV11-2 and TRBJ2-7; TRBD1 matches at 9 bases. Germline CDR1 and CDR2: SGHAT and FQNNGV. The CDR3 is 16 amino acids. The trim removed 5 bases at V and 0 bases at J, leaving 8 bases unmatched. CDR3 in DNA: TGTGCCAGCAGCGACCCGGGACAGGGTAACTCCTACGAGCAGTACTTC. The encoded protein is CASSDPGQGNSYEQYF.

V is TRBV19 and J is TRBJ2-2; D uncertain. Trimming pared 0 bases from V and 6 bases from J, leaving 8 bases between. This CDR3 has 14 amino acids. Germline V CDR1 and CDR2: LNHDA, SQIVND (reference sequence). In DNA form, the CDR3 reads TGTGCCAGTAGTATAGACCCGGGTTCCGGGGAGCTGTTTTTT. Protein: CASSIDPGSGELFF.

V gene TRBV28 combines with J gene TRBJ2-3; 13 nucleotides line up with TRBD2. Germline CDR1 and CDR2: MDHEN and SYDVKM. The CDR3 is 16 amino acids. The ends lost 6 bases at V and 3 bases at J; junction bases unmatched: 6. The CDR3 reads CASSPSLAGGTDTQYF. Here the CDR3 DNA reads TGTGCCAGCAGCCCCTCACTAGCGGGAGGGACAGATACGCAGTATTTT.

V and J are TRBV5-1 and TRBJ2-5, with TRBD2 as a possible D gene (6 bases). This CDR3 region has 12 residues. Germline CDR1 and CDR2: SGHRS and YFSETQ. Trimming left V 4 bases short and J 5 bases short, with 9 bases between. The CDR3 sequence: CASSPAGETQYF. CDR3 in DNA: TGCGCCAGCAGCCCGGCGGGGGAGACCCAGTACTTC.

Here the CDR3 DNA reads TGTGCCAGCAGCCAAGGGACAAATCGGTACGAGCAGTACTTC. Encoded protein: CASSQGTNRYEQYF. V and J are TRBV7-2 and TRBJ2-7; possible D gene TRBD1, 6 bases. V lost 5 bases, J lost 4 bases, and 15 bases lay in between. CDR1 SGHTA and CDR2 FQGNSA come from the germline V gene. This CDR3 spans 14 amino acids.

The CDR3 loop is CASSIFTGRGTGELFF. The CDR3 bases are TGTGCCAGTAGTATTTTTACAGGCCGAGGCACCGGGGAGCTGTTTTTT. This chain joins TRBV19 and TRBJ2-2; TRBD1 is a possible D gene (5 bases). The CDR3 is made up of 16 amino acids. The V gene's germline CDR1 is LNHDA and CDR2 SQIVND (reference sequence). The ends were cut back, 3 bases at V and 4 bases at J, with 15 bases in the middle.

The rearrangement links TRBV7-9 to TRBJ2-3, with 7 bases that match TRBD2. This CDR3 spans 15 amino acids. The V gene end was trimmed by 8 bases and the J gene end by 2 bases; junction bases not matched to a gene: 10. From germline, CDR1 is SEHNR and CDR2 FQNEAQ (reference sequence). CDR3 sequence: CASFGTIVPTDTQYF. Here the CDR3 DNA reads TGTGCCAGCTTCGGGACTATAGTCCCCACAGATACGCAGTATTTT.

The chain is built from TRBV18 and TRBJ1-1, with 7 nucleotides matching TRBD1. CDR1 KGHSH and CDR2 LQKENI come from the germline V gene. V was pared by 5 bases and J by 3 bases, with 9 bases of the junction left unmatched. This CDR3 spans 15 amino acids. The CDR3 nucleotides are TGTGCCAGCTCAGAGGGACAGATCTTCGACACTGAAGCTTTCTTT. Amino acid sequence: CASSEGQIFDTEAFF.

V and J are TRBV28 and TRBJ1-2; D uncertain. The CDR3 extends over 13 amino acids. Trimming took off 5 bases at V and 8 bases at J, with 15 bases between the two ends. The germline V gene has CDR1 MDHEN and CDR2 SYDVKM. The CDR3 spells CASSPDGLWGYTF. The CDR3 DNA reads TGTGCCAGCAGTCCGGACGGTCTTTGGGGCTACACCTTC.

The chain recombines TRBV27 with TRBJ1-1, with 7 bases lining up with TRBD1. The germline V gene has CDR1 MNHEY and CDR2 SMNVEV (reference sequence). V lost 5 bases, J lost 2 bases, and 5 bases stayed unmatched. The CDR3 covers 14 residues. CDR3 sequence: CASSNDRANTEAFF. The DNA for the CDR3 is TGTGCCAGCAGTAACGACAGGGCTAACACTGAAGCTTTCTTT.

The chain links TRBV7-9 to TRBJ1-3; D not resolved. This CDR3 comprises 16 residues. Per the germline V gene, CDR1 is SEHNR and CDR2 is FQNEAQ (reference sequence). The germline V and J ends were trimmed by 0 bases and 0 bases, with 9 bases remaining between them. The CDR3 DNA reads as TGTGCCAGCAGCTTAGCAGGAGGGAGCTCTGGAAACACCATATATTTT. Its translation: CASSLAGGSSGNTIYF.

The chain employs TRBV27 and TRBJ1-5, with 7 bases aligning to TRBD1. Germline trimming cut 5 bases from V and 4 bases from J; bases unmatched to any gene: 11. The CDR3 consists of 16 residues. Germline V gene lookup returns CDR1 MNHEY and CDR2 SMNVEV (reference sequence). Written as DNA, the CDR3 is TGTGCCAGCAGTATGACGGCGGGACAGTTAAATCAGCCCCAGCATTTT. Translation gives CASSMTAGQLNQPQHF.